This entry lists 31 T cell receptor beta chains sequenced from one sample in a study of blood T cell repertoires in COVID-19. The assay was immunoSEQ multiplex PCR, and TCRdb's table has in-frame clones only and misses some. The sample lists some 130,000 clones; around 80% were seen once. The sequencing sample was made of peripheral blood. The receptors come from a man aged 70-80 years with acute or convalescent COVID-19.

The CDR3 protein is CASSQGQGGEEQYF. The DNA of the CDR3 is TGTGCCAGCAGCCAGGGACAGGGTGGGGAAGAGCAGTACTTC. The chain has TRBV3-1 (or the pseudogene TRBV3-2) and TRBJ2-7; 9 bases align to TRBD1. This CDR3 has 14 amino acids. J lost 7 bases, V lost 3 bases, and 7 bases had no gene match. CDR1 is LGHDT, CDR2 YNNKEL, per germline (reference sequence).

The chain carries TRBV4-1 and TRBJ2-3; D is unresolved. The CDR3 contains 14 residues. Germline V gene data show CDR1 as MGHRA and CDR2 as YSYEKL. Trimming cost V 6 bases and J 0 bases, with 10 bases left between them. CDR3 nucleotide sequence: TGCGCCAGCAGGCGACCCGGGAGCACAGATACGCAGTATTTT. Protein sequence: CASRRPGSTDTQYF.

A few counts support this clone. CDR3 DNA: TGTGCCAGCAGTGAAATGACTAGGCAACAAGAGACCCAGTACTTC. Protein product: CASSEMTRQQETQYF. The chain employs TRBV6-1 and TRBJ2-5; maybe TRBD2 (6 bases). Trimming removed 2 bases from V and 2 bases from J, with 12 bases in between. Per the germline V gene, CDR1 is MNHNS and CDR2 is SASEGT. The CDR3 is 15 residues long.

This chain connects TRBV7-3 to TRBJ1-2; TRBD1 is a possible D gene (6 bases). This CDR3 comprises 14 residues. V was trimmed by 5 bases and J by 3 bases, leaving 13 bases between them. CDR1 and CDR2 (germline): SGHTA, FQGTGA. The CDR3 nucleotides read TGTGCCAGCAGCCCCACAGGGAATGACTATGGCTACACCTTC. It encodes CASSPTGNDYGYTF.

CDR3 bases: TGTGCCAGCAGCGACAGGGGGAACACTGAAGCTTTCTTT. Translating it yields CASSDRGNTEAFF. The chain couples TRBV7-2 to TRBJ1-1; TRBD1 aligns across 8 bases. There are 13 residues in the CDR3. V shed 5 bases and J 1 base; nucleotides not matched to a gene: 0. The germline gives CDR1 SGHTA, CDR2 FQGNSA.

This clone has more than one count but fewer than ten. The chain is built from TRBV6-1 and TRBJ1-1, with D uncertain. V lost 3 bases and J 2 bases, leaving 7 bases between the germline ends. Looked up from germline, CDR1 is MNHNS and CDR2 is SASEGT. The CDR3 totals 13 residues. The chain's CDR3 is CASSEGRNTEAFF. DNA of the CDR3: TGTGCCAGCAGTGAGGGCAGAAACACTGAAGCTTTCTTT.

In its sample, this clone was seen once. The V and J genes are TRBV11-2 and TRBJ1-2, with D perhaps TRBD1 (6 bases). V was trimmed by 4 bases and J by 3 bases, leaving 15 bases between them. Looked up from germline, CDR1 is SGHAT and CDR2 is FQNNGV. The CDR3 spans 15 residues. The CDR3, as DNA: TGTGCCAGCAGCTCGGGACACCGGATAGACTATGGCTACACCTTC. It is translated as CASSSGHRIDYGYTF.

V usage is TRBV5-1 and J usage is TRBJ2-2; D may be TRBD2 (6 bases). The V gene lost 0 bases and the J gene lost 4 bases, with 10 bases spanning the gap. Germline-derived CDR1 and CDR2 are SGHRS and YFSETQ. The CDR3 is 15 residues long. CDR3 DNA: TGCGCCAGCAGCTTGGCCACTAGCTTCACCGGGGAGCTGTTTTTT. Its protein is CASSLATSFTGELFF.

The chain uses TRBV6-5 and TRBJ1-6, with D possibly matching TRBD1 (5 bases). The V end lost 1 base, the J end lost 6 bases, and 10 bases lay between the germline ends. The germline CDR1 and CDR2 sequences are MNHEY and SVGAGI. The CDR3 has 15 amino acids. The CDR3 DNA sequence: TGTGCCAGCAGTTACTTTCCGGGGGGTAATTCACCCCTCCACTTT. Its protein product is CASSYFPGGNSPLHF.

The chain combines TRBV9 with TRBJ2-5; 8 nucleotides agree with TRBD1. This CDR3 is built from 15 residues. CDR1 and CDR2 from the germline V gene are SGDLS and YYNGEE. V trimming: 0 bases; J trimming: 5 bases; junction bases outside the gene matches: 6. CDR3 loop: CASSVARGLVETQYF. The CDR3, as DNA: TGTGCCAGCAGCGTAGCCAGGGGGCTTGTCGAGACCCAGTACTTC.

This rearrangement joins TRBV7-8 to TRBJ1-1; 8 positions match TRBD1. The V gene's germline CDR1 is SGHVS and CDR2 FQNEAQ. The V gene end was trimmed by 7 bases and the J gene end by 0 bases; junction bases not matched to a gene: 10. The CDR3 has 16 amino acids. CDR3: CASMSPLGQVNTEAFF. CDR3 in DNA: TGTGCCAGCATGTCCCCTCTGGGACAGGTGAACACTGAAGCTTTCTTT.

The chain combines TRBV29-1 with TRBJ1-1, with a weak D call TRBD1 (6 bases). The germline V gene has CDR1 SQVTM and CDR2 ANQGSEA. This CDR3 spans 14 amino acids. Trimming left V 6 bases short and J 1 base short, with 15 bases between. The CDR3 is CSVGGQGQNTEAFF. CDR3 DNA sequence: TGCAGCGTGGGGGGGCAGGGGCAGAACACTGAAGCTTTCTTT.

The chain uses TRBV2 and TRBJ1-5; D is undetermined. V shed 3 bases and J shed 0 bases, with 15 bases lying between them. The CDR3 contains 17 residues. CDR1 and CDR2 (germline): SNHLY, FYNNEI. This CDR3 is CASSERVRTYSNQPQHF. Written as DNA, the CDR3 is TGTGCCAGCAGTGAGAGGGTCAGGACCTATAGCAATCAGCCCCAGCATTTT.

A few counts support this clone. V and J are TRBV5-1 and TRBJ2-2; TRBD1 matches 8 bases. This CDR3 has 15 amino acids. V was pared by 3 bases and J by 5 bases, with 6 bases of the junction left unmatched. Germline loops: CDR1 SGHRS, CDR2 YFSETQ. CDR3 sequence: CASSSRTGRTGELFF. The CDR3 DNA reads TGCGCCAGCAGCTCGAGGACAGGGAGGACCGGGGAGCTGTTTTTT. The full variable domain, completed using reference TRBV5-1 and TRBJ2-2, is KAGVTQTPRYLIKTRGQQVTLSCSPISGHRSVSWYQQTPGQGLQFLFEYFSETQRNKGNFPGRFSGRQFSNSRSEMNVSTLELGDSALYLCASSSRTGRTGELFFGEGSRLTVL.

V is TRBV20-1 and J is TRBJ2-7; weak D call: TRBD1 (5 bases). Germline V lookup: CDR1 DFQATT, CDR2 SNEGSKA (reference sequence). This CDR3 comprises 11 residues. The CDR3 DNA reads TGCGCTGGGGCGAGCTCCTACGAGCAGTACTTC. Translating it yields CAGASSYEQYF.

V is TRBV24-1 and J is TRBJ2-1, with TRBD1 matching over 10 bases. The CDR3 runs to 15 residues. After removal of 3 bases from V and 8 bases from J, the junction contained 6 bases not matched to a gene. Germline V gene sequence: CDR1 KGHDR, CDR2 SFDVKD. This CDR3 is CATSDLGTGVHEQFF. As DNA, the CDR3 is TGTGCCACCAGTGATCTCGGGACAGGGGTCCATGAGCAGTTCTTC.

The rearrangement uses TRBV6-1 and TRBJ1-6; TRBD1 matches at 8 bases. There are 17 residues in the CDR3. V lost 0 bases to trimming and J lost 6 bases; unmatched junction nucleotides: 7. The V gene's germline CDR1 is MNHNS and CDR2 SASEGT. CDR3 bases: TGTGCCAGCAGTGAAGCGCGGGCAGGGGGCCTTAATTCACCCCTCCACTTT. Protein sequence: CASSEARAGGLNSPLHF.

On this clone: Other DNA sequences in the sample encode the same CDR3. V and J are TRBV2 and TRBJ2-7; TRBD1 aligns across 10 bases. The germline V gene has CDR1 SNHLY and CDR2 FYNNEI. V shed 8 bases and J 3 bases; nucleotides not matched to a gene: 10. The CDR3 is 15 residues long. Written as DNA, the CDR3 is TGTGCCAGCCGACCACCGGGACAGGGGTTCTACGAGCAGTACTTC. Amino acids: CASRPPGQGFYEQYF.

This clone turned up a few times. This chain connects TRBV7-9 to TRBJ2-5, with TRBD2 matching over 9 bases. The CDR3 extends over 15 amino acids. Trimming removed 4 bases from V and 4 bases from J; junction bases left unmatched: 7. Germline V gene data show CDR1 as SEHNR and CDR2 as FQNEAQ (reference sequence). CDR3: CASSYGLAQLETQYF. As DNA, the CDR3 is TGTGCCAGCAGCTATGGACTAGCGCAACTAGAGACCCAGTACTTC.

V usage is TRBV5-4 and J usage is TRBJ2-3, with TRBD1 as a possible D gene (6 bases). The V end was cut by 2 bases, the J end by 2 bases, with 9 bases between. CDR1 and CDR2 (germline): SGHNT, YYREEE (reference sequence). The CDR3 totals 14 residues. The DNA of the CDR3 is TGTGCCAGCAGCTTCACAGGGAACACAGATACGCAGTATTTT. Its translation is CASSFTGNTDTQYF.

In DNA form, the CDR3 reads TGCGCCAGCAGCCAAGACAGGGTCTATGGCTACACCTTC. It is translated as CASSQDRVYGYTF. The rearrangement joins TRBV4-1 to TRBJ1-2, with a weak D call TRBD1 (5 bases). Trimming cost V 0 bases and J 4 bases, with 6 bases left between them. Germline loops: CDR1 MGHRA, CDR2 YSYEKL. The CDR3 is made up of 13 amino acids.

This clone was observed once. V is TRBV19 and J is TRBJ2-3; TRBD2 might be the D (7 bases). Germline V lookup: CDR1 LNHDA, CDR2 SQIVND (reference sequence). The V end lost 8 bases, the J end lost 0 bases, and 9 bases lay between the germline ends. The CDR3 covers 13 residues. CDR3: CASRGASTDTQYF. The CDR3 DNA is TGTGCCAGTCGGGGGGCTAGCACAGATACGCAGTATTTT.

The CDR3 region has the DNA TGTGCCAGCAGCCCCCGGGACTTTGGCCTAAACAATGAGCAGTTCTTC. It yields the protein CASSPRDFGLNNEQFF. This chain uses TRBV21-1 with TRBJ2-1; the D call TRBD2 from the table was never checked on the DNA. TRBV21-1 has pseudogene status. The CDR3 is 16 amino acids.

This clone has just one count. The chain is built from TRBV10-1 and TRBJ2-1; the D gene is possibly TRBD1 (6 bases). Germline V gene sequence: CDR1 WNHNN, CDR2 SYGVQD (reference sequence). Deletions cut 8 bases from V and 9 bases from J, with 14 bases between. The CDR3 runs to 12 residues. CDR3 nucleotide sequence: TGCGCCAGCCAGGACAGATCTGGTGAGCAGTTCTTC. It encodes CASQDRSGEQFF.

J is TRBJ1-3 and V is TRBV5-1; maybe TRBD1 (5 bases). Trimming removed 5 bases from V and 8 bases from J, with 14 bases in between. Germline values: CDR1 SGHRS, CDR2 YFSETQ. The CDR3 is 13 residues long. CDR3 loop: CASSPQGWDTIYF. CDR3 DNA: TGCGCCAGCAGTCCTCAGGGTTGGGACACCATATATTTT.

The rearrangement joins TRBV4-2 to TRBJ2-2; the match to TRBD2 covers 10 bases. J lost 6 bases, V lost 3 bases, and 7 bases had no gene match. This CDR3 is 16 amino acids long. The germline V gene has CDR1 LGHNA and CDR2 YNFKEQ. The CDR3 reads CASSHLLAGSSGELFF. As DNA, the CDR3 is TGTGCCAGCAGCCATTTACTAGCGGGGTCTTCCGGGGAGCTGTTTTTT.

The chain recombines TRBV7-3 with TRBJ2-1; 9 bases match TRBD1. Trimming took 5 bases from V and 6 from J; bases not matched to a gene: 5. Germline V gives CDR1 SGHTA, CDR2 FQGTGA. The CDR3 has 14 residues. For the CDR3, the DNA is TGTGCCAGCAGCGCTGGGACAGGGAGCAATGAGCAGTTCTTC. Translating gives CASSAGTGSNEQFF.

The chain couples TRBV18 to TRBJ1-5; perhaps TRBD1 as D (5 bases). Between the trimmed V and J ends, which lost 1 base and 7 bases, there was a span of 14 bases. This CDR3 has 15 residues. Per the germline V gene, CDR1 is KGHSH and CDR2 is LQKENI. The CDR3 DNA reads TGTGCCAGCTCACCACTCGGGGGTGAGGGACAGCCCCAGCATTTT. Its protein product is CASSPLGGEGQPQHF.

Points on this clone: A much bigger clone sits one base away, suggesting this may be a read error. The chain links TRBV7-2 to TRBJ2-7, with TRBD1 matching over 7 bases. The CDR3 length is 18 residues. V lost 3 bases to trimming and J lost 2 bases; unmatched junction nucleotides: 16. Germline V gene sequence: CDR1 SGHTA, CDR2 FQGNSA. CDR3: CASSFLSVEGAGAYEQYF. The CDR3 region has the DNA TGTGCCAGCAGCTTCTTATCCGTCGAGGGGGCAGGTGCCTACGAGCAGTACTTC.

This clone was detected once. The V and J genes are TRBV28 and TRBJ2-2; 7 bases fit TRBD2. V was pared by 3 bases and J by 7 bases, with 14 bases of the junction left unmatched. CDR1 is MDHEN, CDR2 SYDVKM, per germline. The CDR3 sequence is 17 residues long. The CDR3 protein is CASSFVRSGGTIGELFF. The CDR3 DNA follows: TGTGCCAGCAGTTTCGTCCGGTCGGGGGGTACGATCGGGGAGCTGTTTTTT. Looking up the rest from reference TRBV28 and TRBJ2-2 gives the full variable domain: DVKVTQSSRYLVKRTGEKVFLECVQDMDHENMFWYRQDPGLGLRLIYFSYDVKMKEKGDIPEGYSVSREKKERFSLILESASTNQTSMYLCASSFVRSGGTIGELFFGEGSRLTVL.

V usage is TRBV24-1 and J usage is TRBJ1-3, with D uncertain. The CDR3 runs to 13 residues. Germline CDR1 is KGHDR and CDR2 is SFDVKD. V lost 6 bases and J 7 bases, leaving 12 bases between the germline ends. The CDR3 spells CATSSTGGNTIYF. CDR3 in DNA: TGTGCCACCAGTAGCACGGGCGGGAACACCATATATTTT.